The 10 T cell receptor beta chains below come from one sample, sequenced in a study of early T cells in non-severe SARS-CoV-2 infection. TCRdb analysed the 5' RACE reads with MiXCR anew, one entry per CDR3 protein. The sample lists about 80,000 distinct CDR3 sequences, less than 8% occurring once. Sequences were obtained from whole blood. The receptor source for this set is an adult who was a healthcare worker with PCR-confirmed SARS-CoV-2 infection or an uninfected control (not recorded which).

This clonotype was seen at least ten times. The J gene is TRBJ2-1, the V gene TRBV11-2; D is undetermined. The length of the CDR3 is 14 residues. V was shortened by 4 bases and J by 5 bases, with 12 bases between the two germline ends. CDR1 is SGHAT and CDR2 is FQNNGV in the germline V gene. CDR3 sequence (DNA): TGTGCCAGCAGCTGGTCGGCTGGAGACAATGAGCAGTTCTTC. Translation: CASSWSAGDNEQFF.

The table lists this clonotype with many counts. CDR3 nucleotides: TGTGCCAGCACCCCAGGCAGCAATCAGCCCCAGCATTTT. Translation: CASTPGSNQPQHF. The chain uses TRBV28 and TRBJ1-5; D remains ambiguous. CDR3 length equals 13 residues. Germline CDR1 and CDR2: MDHEN and SYDVKM. V lost 7 bases and J lost 1, with 8 bases in between.

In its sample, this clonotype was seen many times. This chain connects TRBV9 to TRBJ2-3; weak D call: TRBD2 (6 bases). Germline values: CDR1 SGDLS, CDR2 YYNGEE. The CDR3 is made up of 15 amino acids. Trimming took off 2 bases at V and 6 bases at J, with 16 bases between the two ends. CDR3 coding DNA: TGTGCCAGCAGCGTTGTCGGACTACACGGGGATACGCAGTATTTT. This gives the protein CASSVVGLHGDTQYF.

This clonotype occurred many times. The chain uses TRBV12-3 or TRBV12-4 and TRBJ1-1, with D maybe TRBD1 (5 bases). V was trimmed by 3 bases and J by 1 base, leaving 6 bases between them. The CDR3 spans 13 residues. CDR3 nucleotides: TGTGCCAGCAGTTTTGACAGGAACACTGAAGCTTTCTTT. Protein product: CASSFDRNTEAFF.

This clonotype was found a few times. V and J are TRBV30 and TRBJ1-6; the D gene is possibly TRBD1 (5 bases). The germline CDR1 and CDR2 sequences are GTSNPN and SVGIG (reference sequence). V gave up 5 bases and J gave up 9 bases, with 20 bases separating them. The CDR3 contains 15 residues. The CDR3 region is CAWRSHTGSRSPLHF. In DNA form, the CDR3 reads TGTGCCTGGCGCTCCCATACAGGTTCCCGTTCACCCCTCCACTTT.

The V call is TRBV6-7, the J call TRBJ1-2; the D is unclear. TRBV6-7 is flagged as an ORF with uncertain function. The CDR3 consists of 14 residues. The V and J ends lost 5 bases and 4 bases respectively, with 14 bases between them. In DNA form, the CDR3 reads TGTGCCAGCAGTCGACCAAGTTGGAGCTATGGCTACACCTTC. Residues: CASSRPSWSYGYTF.

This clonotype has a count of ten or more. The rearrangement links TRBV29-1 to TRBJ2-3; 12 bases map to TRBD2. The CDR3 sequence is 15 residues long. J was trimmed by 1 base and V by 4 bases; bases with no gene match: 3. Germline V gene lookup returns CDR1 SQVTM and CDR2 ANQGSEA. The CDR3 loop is CSVGPSGGGTDTQYF. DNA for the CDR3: TGCAGCGTTGGGCCTAGCGGGGGGGGCACAGATACGCAGTATTTT.

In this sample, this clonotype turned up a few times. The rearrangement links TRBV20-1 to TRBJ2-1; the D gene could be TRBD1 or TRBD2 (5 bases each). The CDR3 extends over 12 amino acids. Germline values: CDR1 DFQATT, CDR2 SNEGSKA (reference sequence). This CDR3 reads CRARGGYNEQFF. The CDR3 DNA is TGCAGGGCACGTGGGGGCTACAATGAGCAGTTCTTC.

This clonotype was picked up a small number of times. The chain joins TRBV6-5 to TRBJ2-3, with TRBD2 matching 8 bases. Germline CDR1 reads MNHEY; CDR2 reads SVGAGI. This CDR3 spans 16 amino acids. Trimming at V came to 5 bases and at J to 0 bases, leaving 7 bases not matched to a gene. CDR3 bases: TGTGCCAGCAGTCCGGGACTAGTGACGAGCACAGATACGCAGTATTTT. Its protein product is CASSPGLVTSTDTQYF.

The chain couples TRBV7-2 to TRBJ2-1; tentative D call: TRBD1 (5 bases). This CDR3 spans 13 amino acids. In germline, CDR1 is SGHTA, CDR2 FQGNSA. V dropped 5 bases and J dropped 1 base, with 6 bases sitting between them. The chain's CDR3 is CASSQGSYNEQFF. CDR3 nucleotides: TGTGCCAGCAGCCAGGGTTCCTACAATGAGCAGTTCTTC. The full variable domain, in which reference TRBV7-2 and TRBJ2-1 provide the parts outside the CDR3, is GAGVSQSPSNKVTEKGKDVELRCDPISGHTALYWYRQSLGQGLEFLIYFQGNSAPDKSGLPSDRFSAERTGGSVSTLTIQRTQQEDSAVYLCASSQGSYNEQFFGPGTRLTVL.